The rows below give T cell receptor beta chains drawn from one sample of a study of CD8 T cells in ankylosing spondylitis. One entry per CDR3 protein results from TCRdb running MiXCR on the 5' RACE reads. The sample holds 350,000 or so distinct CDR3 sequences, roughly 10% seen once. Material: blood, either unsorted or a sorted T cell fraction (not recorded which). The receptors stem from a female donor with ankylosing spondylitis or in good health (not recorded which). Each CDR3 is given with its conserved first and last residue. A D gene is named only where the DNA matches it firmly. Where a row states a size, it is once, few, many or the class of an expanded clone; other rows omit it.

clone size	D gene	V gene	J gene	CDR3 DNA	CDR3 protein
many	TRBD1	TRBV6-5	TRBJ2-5	TGTGCCAGCAGTTACTCCGAGGGGGCAGAGACCCAGTACTTC	CASSYSEGAETQYF
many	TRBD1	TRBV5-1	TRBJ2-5	TGCGCCAGCAGCTCGACAGGGACCAAAGAGACCCAGTACTTC	CASSSTGTKETQYF
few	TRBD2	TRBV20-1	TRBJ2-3	TGCAGTGCTTCCGGGACTAGCGGGAGAAACACAGATACGCAGTATTTT	CSASGTSGRNTDTQYF
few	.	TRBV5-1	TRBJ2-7	TGCGCCAGCAGCTTGGAACAGCGATCCTACGAGCAGTACTTC	CASSLEQRSYEQYF
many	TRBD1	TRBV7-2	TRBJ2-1	TGTGCCAGCAGCTTAAGACAGGGTCCTAACAATGAGCAGTTCTTC	CASSLRQGPNNEQFF
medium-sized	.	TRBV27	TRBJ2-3	TGTGCCAGCAGTCGACAAGGGCATGGGTTCCCGGGGAGGTTT	CASSRQGHGFPGRF
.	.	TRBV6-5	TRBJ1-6	TGTGCCAGCAGTTACGGCACCGGCGCTTATAATTCACCCCTCCACTTT	CASSYGTGAYNSPLHF
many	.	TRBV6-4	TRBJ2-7	TGTGCCAGCAGTGTTGAAATTGGAGTTTACGAGCAGTACTTC	CASSVEIGVYEQYF
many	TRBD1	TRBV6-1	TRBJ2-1	TGTGCCAGCAACCAGGGGGCGCGTCTTAATGAGCAGTTCTTC	CASNQGARLNEQFF
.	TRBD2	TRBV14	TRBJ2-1	TGTGCCAGCAGCCAAGTCCGCCTAGCGGGAGCGCCCAATGAGCAGTTCTTC	CASSQVRLAGAPNEQFF
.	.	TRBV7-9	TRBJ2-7	TGTGCCAGCAGCTTACAGGGCAGGGGTCCCGAGCAGTACTTC	CASSLQGRGPEQYF
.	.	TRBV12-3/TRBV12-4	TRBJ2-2	TGTGCCAGCAGTTTAGTGCTCGGAAACACCGGGGAGCTGTTTTTT	CASSLVLGNTGELFF
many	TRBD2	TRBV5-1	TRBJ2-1	TGCGCCAGCAGCCCAGAGCTAGCGGGGACCAAGCAGTTCTTC	CASSPELAGTKQFF
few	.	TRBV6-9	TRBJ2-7	TGTGCCCCCCGGGGGGCCCAATGGGGCTACGAGCAGTACTTC	CAPRGAQWGYEQYF
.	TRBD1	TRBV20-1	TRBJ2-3	TGCCTCGTGTGGGACAGGGGCTCAGATACGCAGTATTTT	CLVWDRGSDTQYF
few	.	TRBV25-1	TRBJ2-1	TGTGCCAGCAGTGGGGACGGCTACAATGAGCAGTTCTTC	CASSGDGYNEQFF
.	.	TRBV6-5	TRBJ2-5	TGTGCCAGCAGTTCGGGGGCGGGGTACCAAGAGACCCAGTACTTC	CASSSGAGYQETQYF
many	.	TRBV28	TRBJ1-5	TGTGCCAGCAGTTTATCGGGACGGTTTAATCAGCCCCAGCATTTT	CASSLSGRFNQPQHF
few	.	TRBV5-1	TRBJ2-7	TGCGCCAGCAGCCCCTGGGGGGGGCCCTACGAGCAGTACTTC	CASSPWGGPYEQYF
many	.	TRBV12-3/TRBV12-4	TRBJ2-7	TGTGCCAGCAGTTTACACGGTTCCTACGAGCAGTACTTC	CASSLHGSYEQYF
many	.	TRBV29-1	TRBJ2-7	TGCAGCGTTCGACTACTTAAACCCTACGAGCAGTACTTC	CSVRLLKPYEQYF
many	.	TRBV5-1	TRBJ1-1	TGCGCCAGCAGCTTGGCCCCCGCGGGAGCGAACACTGAAGCTTTCTTT	CASSLAPAGANTEAFF
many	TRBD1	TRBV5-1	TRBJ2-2	TGCGCCAGCAGCTACGGACAGGGGGGGCCCGGGGAGCTGTTTTTT	CASSYGQGGPGELFF
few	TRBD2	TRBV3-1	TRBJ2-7	TGTGCCAGCAGTCCCCGGGGTAGCGGGGTTCTCTCCTACGAGCAGTACTTC	CASSPRGSGVLSYEQYF
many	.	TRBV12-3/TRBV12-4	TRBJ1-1	TGTGCCACATATGGGAACAACACTGAAGCTTTCTTT	CATYGNNTEAFF
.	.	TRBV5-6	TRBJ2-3	TGTGCCAGCAGTCTGGATGGTACAGGGTGGGTCGCAGATACGCAGTATTTT	CASSLDGTGWVADTQYF
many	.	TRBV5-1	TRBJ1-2	TGCGCCAGCAGCTTGGTAGCAGGGATCTATGGCTACACCTTC	CASSLVAGIYGYTF
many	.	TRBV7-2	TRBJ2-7	TGTGCCAGCAGCTTAACCCTAGACGGATTTTACGAGCAGTACTTC	CASSLTLDGFYEQYF
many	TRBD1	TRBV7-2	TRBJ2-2	TGTGCCAGCAGCTTAGGCTGGACAGGACCCACCGGGGAGCTGTTTTTT	CASSLGWTGPTGELFF
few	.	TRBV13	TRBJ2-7	TGTGCCAGCAGCGCAACTGAGGGACTTTCCTACGAGCAGTACTTC	CASSATEGLSYEQYF